This TCR beta chain originates from a study of chemoradiotherapy in HPV16-positive cancers. Across the study: Candidate HPV-specific T-cell clones and common TCR motifs came from functional assays in a couple of HPV16-positive patients.

Data came from immunoSEQ multiplex PCR; TCRdb stores just in-frame clones and leaves some out. The data show about 7,200 clones, around four fifths seen once. Germline CDR1 is SGHRS and CDR2 is YFSETQ. V dropped 2 bases and J dropped 1 base, with 6 bases sitting between them. The CDR3 totals 13 residues. This clonotype was sampled from a human donor with HPV-associated anogenital cancer. The chain recombines TRBV5-1 with TRBJ1-1; D might be TRBD1 (5 bases). This specimen was taken from a patient who underwent chemoradiotherapy. The CDR3 DNA reads as TGCGCCAGCAGCTTTAGGGGGAACACTGAAGCTTTCTTT. Translated, it gives CASSFRGNTEAFF.